A single sample gave rise to the 15 T cell receptor beta chains below, sequenced in a study of cytomegalovirus exposure and HLA in healthy donors. PCR amplification relied on 60 Vbeta primers (plus 13 Jbeta primers). The assay was immunoSEQ multiplex PCR, and TCRdb's table has in-frame clones only and misses some. The sample holds around 100,000 clones. Source material: PBMCs. Every receptor here comes from a woman in her 30s in good health and CMV-seronegative.

In DNA form, the CDR3 reads TGCGCCAGCAGCCACCTCGGACAGCACCGCGAGCAGTACTTC. Translation gives CASSHLGQHREQYF. The chain is built from TRBV4-1 and TRBJ2-7; D is perhaps TRBD1 (6 bases). V lost 3 bases and J 6 bases, leaving 15 bases between the germline ends. This CDR3 is 14 amino acids long. The germline CDR1 and CDR2 sequences are MGHRA and YSYEKL.

This chain uses TRBV6-1 with TRBJ2-3; D gene ambiguous. The CDR3 has 12 residues. The germline V gene encodes CDR1 MNHNS and CDR2 SASEGT. The ends were cut back, 9 bases at V and 6 bases at J, with 13 bases in the middle. CDR3 sequence (DNA): TGTGCCAGTGCCAGGTCGATGGATACGCAGTATTTT. This encodes CASARSMDTQYF.

The chain carries TRBV9 and TRBJ1-4; the D gene is possibly TRBD1 (5 bases). Germline CDR1 reads SGDLS; CDR2 reads YYNGEE. V lost 5 bases, J lost 4 bases, and 12 bases lay in between. There are 14 residues in the CDR3. The CDR3 nucleotides are TGTGCCAGCAGTCCTACGGGGGTTAATGAAAAACTGTTTTTT. Protein: CASSPTGVNEKLFF.

Details on this clone: The junction departs from germline at one end; a sequencing error may be responsible. This chain joins TRBV2 and TRBJ2-1, with D possibly matching TRBD2 (6 bases). The CDR3 is 15 residues long. Germline CDR1 is SNHLY and CDR2 is FYNNEI. CDR3 DNA: TGTGTCAGCACCGGGAGACTGGGCTCCTACAATGAGCAGTTCTTC. Translating it yields CVSTGRLGSYNEQFF.

The chain employs TRBV5-1 and TRBJ2-1, with a tentative D call TRBD2 (6 bases). Germline loops: CDR1 SGHRS, CDR2 YFSETQ. Trimming pared 4 bases from V and 9 bases from J, leaving 20 bases between. The CDR3 totals 15 residues. The CDR3 nucleotides are TGCGCCAGCAGCCCCACCAGGTCAGCCGGGGGTGAGCAGTTCTTC. This codes for CASSPTRSAGGEQFF.

Notes on this clone: This sample includes further DNA sequences coding for the same CDR3. The genes are TRBV7-9 and TRBJ1-4; D perhaps matches TRBD1 (5 bases). Trimming removed 5 bases at V and 5 bases at J, with 12 bases between. Looked up from germline, CDR1 is SEHNR and CDR2 is FQNEAQ (reference sequence). The CDR3 is 14 amino acids. The CDR3 is CASSLVGGNEKLFF. The CDR3 DNA sequence: TGTGCCAGCAGCCTCGTGGGGGGAAATGAAAAACTGTTTTTT.

The chain combines TRBV29-1 with TRBJ2-7, with 9 bases lining up with TRBD1. This CDR3 has 16 residues. V dropped 4 bases and J dropped 4; count of bases not matched to a gene: 14. The germline CDR1 and CDR2 sequences are SQVTM and ANQGSEA. The CDR3 sequence is CSVVEGGTGQQYEQYF. The CDR3 DNA sequence: TGCAGCGTTGTTGAGGGGGGGACAGGGCAGCAATACGAGCAGTACTTC.

This chain connects TRBV7-2 to TRBJ2-5; 7 bases map to TRBD2. The CDR3 covers 14 residues. J was trimmed by 1 base and V by 5 bases; bases with no gene match: 4. CDR1 and CDR2 from the germline V gene are SGHTA and FQGNSA. The CDR3 DNA reads as TGTGCCAGCAGCCAATCTAGCGGCCAAGAGACCCAGTACTTC. Its translation is CASSQSSGQETQYF. The full variable domain, in which reference TRBV7-2 and TRBJ2-5 provide the parts outside the CDR3, is GAGVSQSPSNKVTEKGKDVELRCDPISGHTALYWYRQSLGQGLEFLIYFQGNSAPDKSGLPSDRFSAERTGGSVSTLTIQRTQQEDSAVYLCASSQSSGQETQYFGPGTRLLVL.

This chain links TRBV7-2 with TRBJ1-2, with no clear D. Trimming shortened V by 4 bases and J by 2 bases, and 8 bases separated the two germline ends. The CDR3 has 13 amino acids. Germline CDR1 SGHTA, CDR2 FQGNSA. The CDR3 region has the DNA TGTGCCAGCAGCTCGGGGAGAAACTATGGCTACACCTTC. Translation gives CASSSGRNYGYTF.

The chain is built from TRBV4-2 and TRBJ2-5, with TRBD2 identical over 8 bases. The V gene's germline CDR1 is LGHNA and CDR2 YNFKEQ. J was trimmed by 5 bases and V by 3 bases; bases with no gene match: 11. This CDR3 region has 16 residues. The CDR3 DNA sequence: TGTGCCAGCAGCCACTCCCCCCCACTAGCGGCGGAGACCCAGTACTTC. This codes for CASSHSPPLAAETQYF.

V is TRBV7-8 and J is TRBJ1-6, with D uncertain. CDR1 and CDR2 from the germline V gene are SGHVS and FQNEAQ. The CDR3 is 15 residues long. V dropped 1 base and J dropped 0 bases, with 4 bases sitting between them. CDR3 amino acids: CASSLGSSYNSPLHF. The CDR3 DNA sequence: TGTGCCAGCAGCTTAGGGAGCTCCTATAATTCACCCCTCCACTTT.

This sequence joins TRBV19 and TRBJ1-6, with D possibly being TRBD1 (5 bases). Trimming removed 6 bases from V and 9 bases from J, with 15 bases in between. This CDR3 spans 14 amino acids. Per germline, CDR1 LNHDA and CDR2 SQIVND (reference sequence). The CDR3 region has the DNA TGTGCCAGTAGAACAGGTGGATCGGGTTCACCCCTCCACTTT. Its protein is CASRTGGSGSPLHF.

The J gene is TRBJ1-5, the V gene TRBV5-6; 8 positions match TRBD1. Trimming cost V 8 bases and J 7 bases; bases outside gene matches: 5. From germline, CDR1 is SGHDT and CDR2 YYEEEE. The CDR3 is made up of 12 amino acids. This chain's CDR3 is CASGQGGQPQHF. The CDR3, as DNA: TGTGCCAGTGGACAGGGCGGACAGCCCCAGCATTTT. Full variable domain (outside the CDR3, taken from reference TRBV5-6 and TRBJ1-5): DAGVTQSPTHLIKTRGQQVTLRCSPKSGHDTVSWYQQALGQGPQFIFQYYEEEERQRGNFPDRFSGHQFPNYSSELNVNALLLGDSALYLCASGQGGQPQHFGDGTRLSIL.

This sequence joins TRBV5-6 and TRBJ2-5; D might be TRBD1 (6 bases). Germline-derived CDR1 and CDR2 are SGHDT and YYEEEE. Trimming left V 4 bases short and J 5 bases short, with 15 bases between. The CDR3 has 14 amino acids. CDR3 sequence reads: CASSPTTGMETQYF. For the CDR3, the DNA is TGTGCCAGCAGCCCGACCACAGGGATGGAGACCCAGTACTTC.

This chain joins TRBV4-1 and TRBJ1-2, with a tentative D call TRBD1 (6 bases). Trimming took off 0 bases at V and 4 bases at J, with 12 bases between the two ends. The length of the CDR3 is 15 residues. The germline gives CDR1 MGHRA, CDR2 YSYEKL. In nucleotides, the CDR3 is TGCGCCAGCAGCCAAGATCAGGGACACGGCTATGGCTACACCTTC. It encodes CASSQDQGHGYGYTF.